The 9 T cell receptor beta chains listed next were all sequenced from one sample in a study of neurological immune-mediated disorders. One entry per CDR3 protein results from TCRdb running MiXCR on the 5' RACE reads. The table has more than 35,000 distinct CDR3 sequences, over 6% seen once; the top ten hold around 0.55%. The sample consisted of CD4+ T cells from blood. Receptors originate from a woman aged 40 to 50 in good health.

This clonotype was recorded at least ten times. The chain carries TRBV20-1 and TRBJ2-1; D assignment may be TRBD1 or TRBD2 (5 bases each). The length of the CDR3 is 18 residues. V was cut by 3 bases and J by 8 bases, with 29 bases left in between. Germline CDR1 reads DFQATT; CDR2 reads SNEGSKA (reference sequence). CDR3 region: CSASPIFTRGELFDEQFF. CDR3 in DNA: TGCAGTGCTAGTCCGATATTTACACGGGGCGAACTTTTCGATGAGCAGTTCTTC.

At least ten counts were recorded for this clonotype. The gene calls are TRBV7-9 and TRBJ2-3, with TRBD2 matching over 9 bases. CDR3 length: 17 residues. Germline CDR1 is SEHNR and CDR2 is FQNEAQ (reference sequence). The J segment lost 3 bases and the V segment lost 5 bases, leaving 12 bases of the junction unmatched. The CDR3 nucleotides read TGTGCCAGCAGCCCCACCCGTCTAGCGGGACGAACAGATACGCAGTATTTT. Protein: CASSPTRLAGRTDTQYF.

This clonotype was detected ten times or more. The chain recombines TRBV29-1 with TRBJ2-1, with D possibly being TRBD2 (6 bases). CDR3 size: 12 residues. V lost 8 bases and J 9 bases, leaving 17 bases between the germline ends. Germline V gene sequence: CDR1 SQVTM, CDR2 ANQGSEA. The CDR3 sequence: CSIRLGGVEQFF. CDR3 sequence (DNA): TGCAGCATAAGACTAGGCGGGGTTGAGCAGTTCTTC.

This clonotype appeared many times. This chain links TRBV20-1 with TRBJ2-5; D may be TRBD1 (7 bases). Trimming removed 0 bases from V and 4 bases from J, with 12 bases in between. Germline V lookup: CDR1 DFQATT, CDR2 SNEGSKA (reference sequence). This CDR3 contains 14 residues. CDR3 nucleotide sequence: TGCAGTGCTAGAGAGGAGGGGGCCGGAGAGACCCAGTACTTC. It encodes CSAREEGAGETQYF.

This clonotype was detected many times. The V and J genes are TRBV7-2 and TRBJ2-1; 8 bases map to TRBD2. Germline V CDR1 and CDR2: SGHTA, FQGNSA. The CDR3 spans 14 residues. The V and J ends lost 5 bases and 6 bases, in that order; junction bases with no gene match: 6. The CDR3 region has the DNA TGTGCCAGCAGCCCGGGGACTAGGAGCAATGAGCAGTTCTTC. Translating gives CASSPGTRSNEQFF.

At least ten counts were recorded for this clonotype. The rearrangement links TRBV5-1 to TRBJ1-2, with D unresolved. CDR1 is SGHRS and CDR2 is YFSETQ in the germline V gene. V lost 0 bases and J lost 4, with 13 bases in between. The CDR3 consists of 15 residues. CDR3 nucleotides: TGCGCCAGCAGCTTGGAGGATGCCTCGCCCTATGGCTACACCTTC. It codes for CASSLEDASPYGYTF.

In its sample, this clonotype was seen many times. V usage is TRBV5-1 and J usage is TRBJ1-1, with 10 bases fitting TRBD1. This CDR3 comprises 15 residues. The V gene end was trimmed by 4 bases and the J gene end by 4 bases; junction bases not matched to a gene: 7. The V gene's germline CDR1 is SGHRS and CDR2 YFSETQ. The CDR3 is CASSIDRGPVTEAFF. CDR3 bases: TGCGCCAGCAGCATTGACAGGGGGCCTGTCACTGAAGCTTTCTTT.

This clonotype was detected ten times or more. The chain employs TRBV6-6 and TRBJ2-5; possible D gene TRBD1, 5 bases. The germline V gene encodes CDR1 MNHNY and CDR2 SVGAGI (reference sequence). V shed 6 bases and J shed 1 base, with 9 bases lying between them. CDR3 length: 13 residues. CDR3 bases: TGTGCCAGCAGCGGACAAATCCAAGAGACCCAGTACTTC. The encoded protein is CASSGQIQETQYF.

This clonotype was counted at least ten times. The rearrangement joins TRBV5-1 to TRBJ2-1; D is unresolved. The CDR3 has 16 residues. V was trimmed by 0 bases and J by 3 bases, leaving 13 bases between them. CDR1 and CDR2 from the germline V gene are SGHRS and YFSETQ. The CDR3, as DNA: TGCGCCAGCAGCTTGGTAGCAAAGGGCTTCTACAATGAGCAGTTCTTC. Protein: CASSLVAKGFYNEQFF.